Each of the 20 T cell receptor beta chains below was sequenced from the same sample in a study of vaccination and CD4 T cells after COVID-19. The treatment here: roughly 10-day PBMC culture with coronavirus spike peptide pools or control peptides (ViraFEST assay). No antigen has been assigned to these receptors. Oncomine TCR Beta short-read sequencing was applied to DNA from cultured CD4+ T cells. MiXCR, applied by TCRdb to the PCR reads, yields one record per CDR3 protein. The sample gives about 15,000 distinct CDR3 sequences, more than 25% of which show up once; roughly 20% is in the top ten. Source material: cultured CD4+ T cells from blood. These receptors came from a human donor with COVID-19.

The table lists this clonotype with a few counts. This chain connects TRBV10-3 to TRBJ1-2; no clear D gene. CDR3 size: 12 residues. V lost 9 bases and J 3 bases, leaving 11 bases between the germline ends. Germline lookup yields CDR1 ENHRY and CDR2 SYGVKD. CDR3: CAIPGVYYGYTF. The CDR3 DNA reads TGTGCCATACCTGGTGTTTACTATGGCTACACCTTC.

The genes are TRBV6-1 and TRBJ2-4; D is ambiguous. The V end lost 4 bases, the J end lost 3 bases, and 16 bases lay between the germline ends. Per germline, CDR1 MNHNS and CDR2 SASEGT. The CDR3 spans 16 residues. CDR3 amino acids: CASSAASLGDKNIQYF. CDR3 nucleotide sequence: TGTGCCAGCAGTGCGGCTTCTTTGGGCGACAAAAACATTCAGTACTTC.

The chain employs TRBV27 and TRBJ1-5; D may be TRBD1 (5 bases). Deletions cut 8 bases from V and 3 bases from J, with 14 bases between. The CDR3 runs 14 residues. Germline V lookup: CDR1 MNHEY, CDR2 SMNVEV (reference sequence). In nucleotides, the CDR3 is TGTGCCAGCGGTCTACGACAGAACAATCAGCCCCAGCATTTT. Amino acid sequence: CASGLRQNNQPQHF.

This clonotype was observed a handful of times. The rearrangement links TRBV6-1 to TRBJ1-1; D gene ambiguous. Trimming left V 8 bases short and J 0 bases short, with 13 bases between. Looked up from germline, CDR1 is MNHNS and CDR2 is SASEGT. The CDR3 consists of 14 residues. DNA of the CDR3: TGTGCCAGCTCGCAACGGCAGCTGAACACTGAAGCTTTCTTT. Amino acid sequence: CASSQRQLNTEAFF.

This clonotype was recorded a few times. The chain uses TRBV2 and TRBJ2-5; 14 nucleotides agree with TRBD2. The CDR3 has 15 amino acids. The V gene's germline CDR1 is SNHLY and CDR2 FYNNEI. V gave up 7 bases and J gave up 5 bases; unmatched junction bases: 6. For the CDR3, the DNA is TGTGCCAGCACCGCGACTAGCGGGGGGGTTGAGACCCAGTACTTC. Its translation: CASTATSGGVETQYF.

The rearrangement uses TRBV20-1 and TRBJ2-5; perhaps D is TRBD1 or TRBD2 (7 bases each). V was shortened by 5 bases and J by 2 bases, with 15 bases between the two germline ends. Germline assignment: CDR1 DFQATT and CDR2 SNEGSKA (reference sequence). This CDR3 comprises 14 residues. The CDR3 is CSAGRGGTQETQYF. DNA for the CDR3: TGCAGTGCTGGCAGGGGGGGTACACAAGAGACCCAGTACTTC.

The chain combines TRBV6-1 with TRBJ2-7; TRBD2 aligns across 10 bases. The CDR3 loop spans 15 amino acids. V was pared by 6 bases and J by 0 bases, with 5 bases of the junction left unmatched. Germline V lookup: CDR1 MNHNS, CDR2 SASEGT. CDR3 in amino acids: CASRGTSAGSYEQYF. The CDR3 DNA reads as TGTGCCAGCAGAGGGACTAGCGCTGGCTCCTACGAGCAGTACTTC.

The chain combines TRBV18 with TRBJ2-5; no firm D call. This CDR3 region has 14 residues. V was clipped by 3 bases and J by 1 base, with 9 bases between them. The germline V gene has CDR1 KGHSH and CDR2 LQKENI. CDR3 in DNA: TGTGCCAGCTCACCCACCCCCTTCCAAGAGACCCAGTACTTC. It specifies CASSPTPFQETQYF.

On this clonotype: The junction differs from germline at one of its ends, possibly a read error. This chain joins TRBV19 and TRBJ1-5; TRBD1 might be the D (5 bases). The CDR3 is 22 amino acids. Germline CDR1 and CDR2: LNHDA and SQIVND (reference sequence). The CDR3 region has the DNA TGTGCCAGTGGTATAGTAGGGGACTTGGGGGTAAAGGGAGGAGGCTCCAATCAGCCCCAGCATTTT. Translated, it gives CASGIVGDLGVKGGGSNQPQHF.

The chain is built from TRBV7-9 and TRBJ2-1; 9 bases map to TRBD1. J lost 8 bases, V lost 2 bases, and 10 bases had no gene match. CDR3 size: 16 residues. CDR1 SEHNR and CDR2 FQNEAQ come from the germline V gene (reference sequence). The DNA of the CDR3 is TGTGCCAGCAGCTTACGGCGACAGGGGGATTCGGATGAGCAGTTCTTC. Its protein product is CASSLRRQGDSDEQFF.

J is TRBJ1-2 and V is TRBV6-2 or TRBV6-3; D unclear. V was pared by 7 bases and J by 7 bases, with 22 bases between. The CDR3 has 15 amino acids. Per the germline V gene, CDR1 is MNHEY and CDR2 is SVGEGT. CDR3 DNA sequence: TGTGCCAGCAAAATAGATCGGGTCGCAAGAAGTGGCTACACCTTC. Encoded protein: CASKIDRVARSGYTF.

This CDR3 reads CASSSYTNEKLFF. DNA of the CDR3: TGTGCCAGCAGTAGTTACACTAATGAAAAACTGTTTTTT. The V call is TRBV6-2 or TRBV6-3, the J call TRBJ1-4; D is unclear. Trimming shortened V by 5 bases and J by 2 bases, and 6 bases separated the two germline ends. CDR3 size: 13 residues. The germline V gene encodes CDR1 MNHEY and CDR2 SVGEGT.

In its sample, this clonotype was seen a few times. The chain is built from TRBV7-2 and TRBJ1-3; D perhaps matches TRBD1 (6 bases). Trimming cost V 4 bases and J 2 bases, with 9 bases left between them. Germline CDR1 reads SGHTA; CDR2 reads FQGNSA. The CDR3 contains 14 residues. CDR3 region: CASSSNRAGNTIYF. CDR3 coding DNA: TGTGCCAGCAGCTCCAACAGGGCTGGAAACACCATATATTTT.

The J gene is TRBJ2-1, the V gene TRBV7-3; the match to TRBD2 covers 7 bases. CDR1 is SGHTA and CDR2 is FQGTGA in the germline V gene. J was trimmed by 5 bases and V by 5 bases; bases with no gene match: 3. The CDR3 spans 13 residues. The CDR3 protein is CASSKGTNNEQFF. For the CDR3, the DNA is TGTGCCAGCAGCAAAGGGACTAACAATGAGCAGTTCTTC.

In this sample, this clonotype turned up a few times. The rearrangement joins TRBV30 to TRBJ1-5; D is unclear. Trimming pared 5 bases from V and 5 bases from J, leaving 16 bases between. The CDR3 length is 14 residues. Germline V gene data show CDR1 as GTSNPN and CDR2 as SVGIG (reference sequence). The CDR3 DNA reads as TGTGCCTGGCGACAACCCCGGAGCGATCAGCCCCAGCATTTT. This sequence encodes CAWRQPRSDQPQHF.

The chain carries TRBV20-1 and TRBJ2-6; no clear D. The CDR3 is 13 amino acids. Per germline, CDR1 DFQATT and CDR2 SNEGSKA (reference sequence). Trimming took off 6 bases at V and 3 bases at J, with 9 bases between the two ends. The chain's CDR3 is CSATGGGANVLTF. In nucleotides, the CDR3 is TGCAGTGCCACGGGCGGTGGGGCCAACGTCCTGACTTTC.

In this sample, this clonotype turned up a few times. The rearrangement joins TRBV2 to TRBJ1-1; 9 bases are shared with TRBD1. The ends lost 5 bases at V and 5 bases at J; junction bases unmatched: 6. Germline-derived CDR1 and CDR2 are SNHLY and FYNNEI. CDR3 length: 14 amino acids. CDR3 in DNA: TGTGCCAGCAGTCCCGGGACAGGGTTTACTGAAGCTTTCTTT. This translates into CASSPGTGFTEAFF.

This clonotype was seen a few times. V is TRBV27 and J is TRBJ1-1, with 9 bases aligning to TRBD1. Germline V gene lookup returns CDR1 MNHEY and CDR2 SMNVEV (reference sequence). The CDR3 loop spans 16 amino acids. V gave up 5 bases and J gave up 0 bases; unmatched junction bases: 7. CDR3 bases: TGTGCCAGCAGTCCGGACAGGGGAAGGATGAACACTGAAGCTTTCTTT. Protein sequence: CASSPDRGRMNTEAFF.

The chain recombines TRBV19 with TRBJ1-2, with TRBD1 identical over 7 bases. Germline V lookup: CDR1 LNHDA, CDR2 SQIVND (reference sequence). This CDR3 comprises 13 residues. The ends lost 5 bases at V and 8 bases at J; junction bases unmatched: 8. The CDR3 DNA reads as TGTGCCAGTAGTCCGACAGGGACTGGAGGCTACACCTTC. The encoded protein is CASSPTGTGGYTF.

This clonotype appeared a few times. The chain combines TRBV20-1 with TRBJ2-3; TRBD2 matches 8 bases. The length of the CDR3 is 14 residues. Germline assignment: CDR1 DFQATT and CDR2 SNEGSKA (reference sequence). The V gene end was trimmed by 3 bases and the J gene end by 0 bases; junction bases not matched to a gene: 2. Here the CDR3 DNA reads TGCAGTGCTAGCATAGCGGGGAGCACAGATACGCAGTATTTT. This sequence encodes CSASIAGSTDTQYF.